The 10 T cell receptor beta chains presented below share a single source sample, sequenced in a study of immune evolution from preneoplasia to lung adenocarcinoma. Assay: immunoSEQ multiplex PCR; the TCRdb copy retains only in-frame clones and omits some. The profile shows 6,500 to 7,500 clones, around 77% of them singletons. The sequenced sample consisted of FFPE lung adenocarcinoma in situ tissue. These receptors all come from a person aged 60-80 years with lung adenocarcinoma.

This chain uses TRBV6-1 with TRBJ2-1; 9 bases align to TRBD1. V lost 1 base to trimming and J lost 7 bases; unmatched junction nucleotides: 11. The germline CDR1 and CDR2 sequences are MNHNS and SASEGT. The length of the CDR3 is 17 residues. The CDR3 DNA sequence: TGTGCCAGCAGTGAAGACCCTAGACAGGGGGGATGGAATGAGCAGTTCTTC. Protein sequence: CASSEDPRQGGWNEQFF.

This clone was counted between two and nine times. The chain recombines TRBV2 with TRBJ1-5; D is uncertain. Deletions cut 4 bases from V and 1 base from J, with 5 bases between. Germline V gene data show CDR1 as SNHLY and CDR2 as FYNNEI. This CDR3 spans 13 amino acids. The CDR3, as DNA: TGTGCCAGCAGTGGAGGGAGCAATCAGCCCCAGCATTTT. This translates into CASSGGSNQPQHF.

The chain combines TRBV12-2 with TRBJ2-5; the listed D gene, TRBD2, was not tested against the DNA. TRBV12-2 corresponds to a pseudogene. The CDR3 runs to 17 residues. CDR3 residues: CASRPLAGGRLGETQYF. The CDR3 coding sequence is TGTGCAAGTCGCCCCCTAGCGGGGGGGAGGTTAGGAGAGACCCAGTACTTC.

The chain recombines TRBV29-1 with TRBJ2-1; a weak D match, TRBD2 (5 bases). The CDR3 is 11 residues long. Germline CDR1 SQVTM, CDR2 ANQGSEA. Trimming shortened V by 6 bases and J by 8 bases, and 11 bases separated the two germline ends. In DNA, the CDR3 is TGCAGCGTCCTGTGGCGGGATGAGCAGTTCTTC. Translating it yields CSVLWRDEQFF.

The chain joins TRBV6-1 to TRBJ2-7; TRBD2 matches at 11 bases. Trimming removed 4 bases from V and 3 bases from J; junction bases left unmatched: 2. Germline CDR1 MNHNS, CDR2 SASEGT. The CDR3 is 14 amino acids. The CDR3 here is CASSGGTSGYEQYF. For the CDR3, the DNA is TGTGCCAGCAGTGGGGGGACTAGCGGCTACGAGCAGTACTTC.

This clone rates as large (0.1 to 1%). The rearrangement uses TRBV6-5 and TRBJ1-2; the D is unclear. The CDR3 spans 15 residues. Germline V gene sequence: CDR1 MNHEY, CDR2 SVGAGI. Trimming pared 2 bases from V and 4 bases from J, leaving 14 bases between. CDR3 in DNA: TGTGCCAGCAGTTACGTCAGCATGGACGTCTATGGCTACACCTTC. Translating it yields CASSYVSMDVYGYTF.

The chain combines TRBV11-3 with TRBJ1-1; no reliable D call. There are 12 residues in the CDR3. With 2 bases removed from V and 10 bases from J, the gap between germline ends came to 11 bases. Germline CDR1 reads SGHNT; CDR2 reads YENEEA. In DNA, the CDR3 is TGTGCCAGCAGCTTACGGGGTGGCGTAGCTTTCTTT. Residues: CASSLRGGVAFF.

This rearrangement joins TRBV7-3 to TRBJ2-6; D not certain. Trimming took off 2 bases at V and 4 bases at J, with 3 bases between the two ends. The CDR3 sequence is 13 residues long. Germline CDR1 reads SGHTA; CDR2 reads FQGTGA. The CDR3 DNA reads as TGTGCCAGCAGCTTAGGAGGGGCCAACGTCCTGACTTTC. Translating gives CASSLGGANVLTF.

The chain employs TRBV30 and TRBJ1-4, with D possibly matching TRBD1 (5 bases). Between the trimmed V and J ends, which lost 3 bases and 5 bases, there was a span of 16 bases. The CDR3 consists of 15 residues. Germline V CDR1 and CDR2: GTSNPN, SVGIG (reference sequence). The CDR3 region is CAWSPGGGLNEKLFF. As DNA, the CDR3 is TGTGCCTGGAGCCCCGGGGGGGGATTAAATGAAAAACTGTTTTTT.

The chain combines TRBV2 with TRBJ2-7; D ambiguous. Germline values: CDR1 SNHLY, CDR2 FYNNEI. The CDR3 length is 14 residues. Trimming removed 5 bases at V and 0 bases at J, with 11 bases between. Here the CDR3 DNA reads TGTGCCAGCAGTTCCGAGGCCCGCTCCTACGAGCAGTACTTC. It is translated as CASSSEARSYEQYF.